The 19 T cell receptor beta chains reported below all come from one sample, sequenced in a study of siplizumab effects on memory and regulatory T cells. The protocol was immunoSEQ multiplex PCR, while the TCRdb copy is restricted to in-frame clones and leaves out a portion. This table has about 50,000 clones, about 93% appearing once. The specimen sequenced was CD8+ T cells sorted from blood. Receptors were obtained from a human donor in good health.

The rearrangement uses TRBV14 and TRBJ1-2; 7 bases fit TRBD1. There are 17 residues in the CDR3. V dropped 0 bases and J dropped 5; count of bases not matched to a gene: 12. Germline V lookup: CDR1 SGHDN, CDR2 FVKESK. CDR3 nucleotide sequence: TGTGCCAGCAGCCAAGATTATTCAGGGGGACCACTATATGGCTACACCTTC. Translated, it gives CASSQDYSGGPLYGYTF.

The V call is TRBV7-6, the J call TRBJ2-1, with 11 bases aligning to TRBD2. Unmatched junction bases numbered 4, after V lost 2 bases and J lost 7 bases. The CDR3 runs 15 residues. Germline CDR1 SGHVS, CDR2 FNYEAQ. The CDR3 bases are TGTGCCAGCAGCTTAACTAGCGGGAGCAGAAATGAGCAGTTCTTC. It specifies CASSLTSGSRNEQFF.

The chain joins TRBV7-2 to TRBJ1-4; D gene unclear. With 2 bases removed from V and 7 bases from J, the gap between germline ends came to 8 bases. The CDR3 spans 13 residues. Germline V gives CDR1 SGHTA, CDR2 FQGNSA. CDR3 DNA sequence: TGTGCCAGCAGCTTAAGCGTGGGTGAAAAACTGTTTTTT. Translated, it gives CASSLSVGEKLFF.

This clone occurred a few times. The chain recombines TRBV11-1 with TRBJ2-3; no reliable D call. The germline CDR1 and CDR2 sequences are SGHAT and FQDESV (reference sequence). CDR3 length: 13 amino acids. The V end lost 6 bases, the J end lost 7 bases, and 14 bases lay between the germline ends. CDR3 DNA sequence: TGTGCCAGCAGTTTGAGGTGGGAAAATACGCAGTATTTT. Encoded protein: CASSLRWENTQYF.

The DNA for the CDR3 is TGTGCCTGGAGGGACCATGGCTACACCTTC. It translates to CAWRDHGYTF. This chain joins TRBV30 and TRBJ1-2, with D hard to call. V lost 3 bases and J 6 bases, leaving 5 bases between the germline ends. Germline V CDR1 and CDR2: GTSNPN, SVGIG (reference sequence). The CDR3 runs 10 residues.

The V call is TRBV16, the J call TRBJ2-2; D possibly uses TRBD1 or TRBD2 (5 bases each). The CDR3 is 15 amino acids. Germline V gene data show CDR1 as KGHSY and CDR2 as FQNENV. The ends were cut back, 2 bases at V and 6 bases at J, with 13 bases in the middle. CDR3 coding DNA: TGTGCCAGCAGCCAACCTCTTGGGGGATCCGGGGAGCTGTTTTTT. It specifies CASSQPLGGSGELFF.

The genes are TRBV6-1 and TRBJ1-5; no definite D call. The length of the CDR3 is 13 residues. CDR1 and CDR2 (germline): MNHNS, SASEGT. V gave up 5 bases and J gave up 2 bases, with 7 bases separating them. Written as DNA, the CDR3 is TGTGCCAGCAGTAGGACCCGCAATCAGCCCCAGCATTTT. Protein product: CASSRTRNQPQHF.

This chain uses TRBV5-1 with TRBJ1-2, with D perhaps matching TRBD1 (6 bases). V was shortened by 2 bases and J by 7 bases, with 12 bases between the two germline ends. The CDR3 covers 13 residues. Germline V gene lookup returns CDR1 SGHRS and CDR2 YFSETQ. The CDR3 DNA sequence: TGCGCCAGCAGCTTCGGAGGGGGAAGTGGCTACACCTTC. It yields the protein CASSFGGGSGYTF. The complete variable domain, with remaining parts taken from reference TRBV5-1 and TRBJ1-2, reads KAGVTQTPRYLIKTRGQQVTLSCSPISGHRSVSWYQQTPGQGLQFLFEYFSETQRNKGNFPGRFSGRQFSNSRSEMNVSTLELGDSALYLCASSFGGGSGYTFGSGTRLTVV.

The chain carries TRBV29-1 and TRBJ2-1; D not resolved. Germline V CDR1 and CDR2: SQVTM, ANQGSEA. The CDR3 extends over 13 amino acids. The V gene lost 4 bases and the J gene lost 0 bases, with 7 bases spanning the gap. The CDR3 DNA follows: TGCAGCGTTGTGGATCTCTCCTACAATGAGCAGTTCTTC. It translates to CSVVDLSYNEQFF.

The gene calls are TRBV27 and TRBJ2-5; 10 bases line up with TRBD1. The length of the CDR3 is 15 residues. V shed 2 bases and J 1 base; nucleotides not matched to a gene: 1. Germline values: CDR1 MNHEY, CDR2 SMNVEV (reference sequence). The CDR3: CASSLRTGGQETQYF. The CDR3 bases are TGTGCCAGCAGTTTAAGGACAGGGGGCCAAGAGACCCAGTACTTC.

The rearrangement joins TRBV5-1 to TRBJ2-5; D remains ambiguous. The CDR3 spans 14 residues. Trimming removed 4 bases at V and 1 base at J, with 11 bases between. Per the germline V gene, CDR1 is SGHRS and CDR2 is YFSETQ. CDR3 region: CASSPSKIQETQYF. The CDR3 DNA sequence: TGCGCCAGCAGCCCGTCGAAAATCCAAGAGACCCAGTACTTC.

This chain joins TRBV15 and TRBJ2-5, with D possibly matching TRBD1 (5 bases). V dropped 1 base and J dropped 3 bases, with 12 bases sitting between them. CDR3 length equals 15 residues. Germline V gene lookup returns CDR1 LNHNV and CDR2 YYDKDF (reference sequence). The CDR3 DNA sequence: TGTGCCACCAGCAGAGTCATGGGGCCGGAAGAGACCCAGTACTTC. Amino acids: CATSRVMGPEETQYF.

CDR3 sequence: CASSYDTRLAGNTIYF. In DNA form, the CDR3 reads TGTGCCAGCAGCTACGACACCCGGTTGGCTGGAAACACCATATATTTT. This sequence joins TRBV5-8 and TRBJ1-3; D ambiguous. Germline values: CDR1 SGHTS, CDR2 YDEGEE. V gave up 3 bases and J gave up 2 bases, with 15 bases separating them. The CDR3 totals 16 residues.

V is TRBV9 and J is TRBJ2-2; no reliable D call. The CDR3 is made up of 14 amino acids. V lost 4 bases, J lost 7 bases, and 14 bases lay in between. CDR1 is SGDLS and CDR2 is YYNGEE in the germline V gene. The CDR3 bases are TGTGCCAGCAGCTCAAGACTGGATCACGGGGAGCTGTTTTTT. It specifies CASSSRLDHGELFF.

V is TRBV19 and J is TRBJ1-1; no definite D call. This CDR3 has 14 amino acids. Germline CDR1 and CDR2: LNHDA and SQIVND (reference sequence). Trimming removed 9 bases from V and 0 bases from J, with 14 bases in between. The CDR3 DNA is TGTGCCAGCAGGAGGGAGTCCGTGAACACTGAAGCTTTCTTT. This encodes CASRRESVNTEAFF.

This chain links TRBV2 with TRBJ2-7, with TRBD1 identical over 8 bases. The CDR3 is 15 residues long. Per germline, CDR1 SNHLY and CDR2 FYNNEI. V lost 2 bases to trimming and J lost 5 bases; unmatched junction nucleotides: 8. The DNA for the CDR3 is TGTGCCAGCAGTGAAAGAGGACAGGGAAGCAACGAGCAGTACTTC. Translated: CASSERGQGSNEQYF.

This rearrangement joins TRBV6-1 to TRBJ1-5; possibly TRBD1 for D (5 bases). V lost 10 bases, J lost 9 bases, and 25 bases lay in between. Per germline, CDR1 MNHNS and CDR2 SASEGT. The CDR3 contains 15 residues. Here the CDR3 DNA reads TGTGCCACCGACTTTGTGGGACTCCCTGAATTGCCCCAGCATTTT. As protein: CATDFVGLPELPQHF.

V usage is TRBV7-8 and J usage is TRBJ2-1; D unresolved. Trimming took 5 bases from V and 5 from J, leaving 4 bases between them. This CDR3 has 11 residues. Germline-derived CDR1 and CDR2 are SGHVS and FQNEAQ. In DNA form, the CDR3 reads TGTGCCAGCAGCACCGACAATGAGCAGTTCTTC. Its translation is CASSTDNEQFF.

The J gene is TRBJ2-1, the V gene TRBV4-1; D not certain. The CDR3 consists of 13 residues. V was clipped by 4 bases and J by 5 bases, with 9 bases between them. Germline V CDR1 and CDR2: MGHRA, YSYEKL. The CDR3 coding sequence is TGCGCCAGCAGCCTTGGCCTTAACAATGAGCAGTTCTTC. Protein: CASSLGLNNEQFF.